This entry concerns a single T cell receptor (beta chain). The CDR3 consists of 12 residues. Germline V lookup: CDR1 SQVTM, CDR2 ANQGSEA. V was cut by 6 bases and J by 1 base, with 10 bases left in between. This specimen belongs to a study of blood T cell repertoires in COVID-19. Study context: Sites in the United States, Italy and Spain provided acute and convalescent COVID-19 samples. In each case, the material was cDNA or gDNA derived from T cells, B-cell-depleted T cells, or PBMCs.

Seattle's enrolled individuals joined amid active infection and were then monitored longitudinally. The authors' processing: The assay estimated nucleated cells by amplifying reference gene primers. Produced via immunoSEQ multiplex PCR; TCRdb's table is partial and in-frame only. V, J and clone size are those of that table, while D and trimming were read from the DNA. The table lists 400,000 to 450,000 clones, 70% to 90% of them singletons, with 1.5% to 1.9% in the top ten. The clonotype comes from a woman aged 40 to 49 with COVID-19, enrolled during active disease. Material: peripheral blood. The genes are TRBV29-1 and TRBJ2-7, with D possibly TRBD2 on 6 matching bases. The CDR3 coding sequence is TGCAGCGTCCAGGGACTGTCCTACGAGCAGTACTTC. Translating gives CSVQGLSYEQYF.